This TCR beta chain was recovered during a study of blood T cell repertoires in COVID-19. The overall study: Italy, Spain and the United States were the sources of the convalescent and acute COVID-19 samples. The cDNA or gDNA used as material had been derived from T cells, B-cell-depleted T cells, or PBMCs.

V was clipped by 4 bases and J by 6 bases, with 18 bases between them. Per the germline V gene, CDR1 is SEHNR and CDR2 is FQNEAQ (reference sequence). The CDR3 extends over 16 amino acids. As handled by the study authors: For nucleated cells, counts were estimated from reference gene primer amplification. Some clones are missing from TCRdb's copy, which holds only in-frame ones; the method was immunoSEQ multiplex PCR. That table supplies the V and J calls and clone size; D and trimming were determined from the DNA. The sample has around 44,000 clones; around 80% are singletons. The receptor comes from a man aged 40-49 years with active or convalescent COVID-19. This rearrangement joins TRBV7-9 to TRBJ2-2; D gene uncertain. The material sequenced was peripheral blood. CDR3 sequence reads: CASSSRTKTYPGELFF. CDR3 DNA: TGTGCCAGCAGCTCCCGAACTAAAACCTACCCCGGGGAGCTGTTTTTT. Filled out from reference TRBV7-9 and TRBJ2-2, the complete variable domain reads DTGVSQNPRHKITKRGQNVTFRCDPISEHNRLYWYRQTLGQGPEFLTYFQNEAQLEKSRLLSDRFSAERPKGSFSTLEIQRTEQGDSAMYLCASSSRTKTYPGELFFGEGSRLTVL.